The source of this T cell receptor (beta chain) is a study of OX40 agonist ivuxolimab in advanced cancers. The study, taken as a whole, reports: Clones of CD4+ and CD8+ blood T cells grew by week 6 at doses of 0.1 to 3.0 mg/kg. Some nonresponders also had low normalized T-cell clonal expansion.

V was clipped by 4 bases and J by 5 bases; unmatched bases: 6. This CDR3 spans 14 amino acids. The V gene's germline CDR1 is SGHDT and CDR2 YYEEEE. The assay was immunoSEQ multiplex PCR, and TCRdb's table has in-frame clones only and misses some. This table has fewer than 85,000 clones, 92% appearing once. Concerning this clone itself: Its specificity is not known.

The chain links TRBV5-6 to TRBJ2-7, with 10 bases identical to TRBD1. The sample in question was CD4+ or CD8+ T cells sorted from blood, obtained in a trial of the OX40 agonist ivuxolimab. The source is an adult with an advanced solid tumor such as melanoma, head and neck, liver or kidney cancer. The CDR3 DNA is TGTGCCAGCAGCAGGGGACAGGGGTGGAACGAGCAGTACTTC. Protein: CASSRGQGWNEQYF.